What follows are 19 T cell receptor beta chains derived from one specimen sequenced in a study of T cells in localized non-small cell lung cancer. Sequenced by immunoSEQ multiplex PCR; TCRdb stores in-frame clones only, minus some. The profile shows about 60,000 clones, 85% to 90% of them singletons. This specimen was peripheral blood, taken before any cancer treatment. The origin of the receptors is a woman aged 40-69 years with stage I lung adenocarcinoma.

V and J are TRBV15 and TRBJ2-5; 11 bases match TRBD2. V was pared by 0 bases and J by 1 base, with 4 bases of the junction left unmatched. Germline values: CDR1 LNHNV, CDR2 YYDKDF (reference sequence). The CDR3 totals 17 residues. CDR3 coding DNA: TGTGCCACCAGCAGAGACGGGACTAGCGGATCCCAAGAGACCCAGTACTTC. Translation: CATSRDGTSGSQETQYF.

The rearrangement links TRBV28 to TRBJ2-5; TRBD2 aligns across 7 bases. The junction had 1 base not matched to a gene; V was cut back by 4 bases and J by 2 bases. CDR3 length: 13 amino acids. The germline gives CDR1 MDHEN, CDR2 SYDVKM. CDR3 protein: CASSSGLQETQYF. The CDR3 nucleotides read TGTGCCAGCAGTTCGGGACTACAAGAGACCCAGTACTTC.

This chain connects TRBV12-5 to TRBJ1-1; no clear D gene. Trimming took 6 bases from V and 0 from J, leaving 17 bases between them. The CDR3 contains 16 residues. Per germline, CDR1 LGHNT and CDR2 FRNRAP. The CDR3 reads CASGNTVAGMNTEAFF. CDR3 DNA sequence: TGTGCTAGTGGAAATACCGTGGCTGGCATGAACACTGAAGCTTTCTTT.

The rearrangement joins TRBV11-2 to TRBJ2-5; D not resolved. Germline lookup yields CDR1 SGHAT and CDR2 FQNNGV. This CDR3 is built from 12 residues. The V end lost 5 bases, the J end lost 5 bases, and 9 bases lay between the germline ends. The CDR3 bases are TGTGCCAGCAGCCGATCGAGGGAGACCCAGTACTTC. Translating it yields CASSRSRETQYF.

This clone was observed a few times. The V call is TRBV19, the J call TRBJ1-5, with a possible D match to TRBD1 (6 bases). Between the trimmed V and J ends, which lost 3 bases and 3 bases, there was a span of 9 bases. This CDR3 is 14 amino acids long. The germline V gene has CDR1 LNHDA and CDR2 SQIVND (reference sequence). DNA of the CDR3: TGTGCCAGTAGTATGCGGACAGTCAATCAGCCCCAGCATTTT. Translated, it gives CASSMRTVNQPQHF. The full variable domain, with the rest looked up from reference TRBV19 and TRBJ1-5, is DGGITQSPKYLFRKEGQNVTLSCEQNLNHDAMYWYRQDPGQGLRLIYYSQIVNDFQKGDIAEGYSVSREKKESFPLTVTSAQKNPTAFYLCASSMRTVNQPQHFGDGTRLSIL.

The CDR3 DNA reads TGTGCCAGCAGCCCAGGGACACCTGCGGAAGCTTTCTTT. Protein: CASSPGTPAEAFF. This chain links TRBV6-5 with TRBJ1-1; tentatively, D is TRBD1 (6 bases). With 6 bases removed from V and 8 bases from J, the gap between germline ends came to 16 bases. Germline V gene data show CDR1 as MNHEY and CDR2 as SVGAGI. This CDR3 region has 13 residues.

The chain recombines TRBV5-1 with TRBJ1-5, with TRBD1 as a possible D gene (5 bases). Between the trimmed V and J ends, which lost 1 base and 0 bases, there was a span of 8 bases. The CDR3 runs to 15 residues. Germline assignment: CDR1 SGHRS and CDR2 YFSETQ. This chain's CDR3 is CASSLNGGSNQPQHF. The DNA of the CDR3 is TGCGCCAGCAGCTTGAACGGGGGTAGCAATCAGCCCCAGCATTTT.

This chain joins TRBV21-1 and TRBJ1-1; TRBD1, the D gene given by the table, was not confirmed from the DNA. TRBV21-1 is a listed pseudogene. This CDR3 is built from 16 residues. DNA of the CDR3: TGTGCCAGCAGCAAAGGGGGCAACAGGCTGACCACTGAAGCTTTCTTT. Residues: CASSKGGNRLTTEAFF.

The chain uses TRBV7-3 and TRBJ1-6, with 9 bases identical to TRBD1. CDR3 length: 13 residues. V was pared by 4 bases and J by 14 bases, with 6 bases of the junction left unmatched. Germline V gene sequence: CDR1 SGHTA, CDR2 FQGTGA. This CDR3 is CASSSIQGATLHF. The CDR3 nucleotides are TGTGCCAGCAGCTCCATACAGGGGGCGACCCTCCACTTT.

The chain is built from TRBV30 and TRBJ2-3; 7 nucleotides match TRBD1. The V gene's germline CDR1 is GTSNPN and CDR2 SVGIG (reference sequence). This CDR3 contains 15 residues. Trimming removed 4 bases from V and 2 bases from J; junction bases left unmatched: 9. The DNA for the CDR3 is TGTGCCTGGACTCCCCTAGACAGGGTCACAGATACGCAGTATTTT. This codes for CAWTPLDRVTDTQYF.

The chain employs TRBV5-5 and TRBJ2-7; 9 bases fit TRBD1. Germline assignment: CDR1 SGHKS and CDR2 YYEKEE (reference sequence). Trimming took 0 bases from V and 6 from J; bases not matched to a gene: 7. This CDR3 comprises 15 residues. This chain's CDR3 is CASSLVNRGLVEQYF. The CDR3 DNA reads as TGTGCCAGCAGCTTGGTCAACAGGGGGCTGGTCGAGCAGTACTTC. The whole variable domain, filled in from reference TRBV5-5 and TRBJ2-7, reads DAGVTQSPTHLIKTRGQQVTLRCSPISGHKSVSWYQQVLGQGPQFIFQYYEKEERGRGNFPDRFSARQFPNYSSELNVNALLLGDSALYLCASSLVNRGLVEQYFGPGTRLTVT.

The CDR3: CASTNPWDTHEQYF. CDR3 coding DNA: TGTGCCAGCACCAACCCCTGGGACACCCACGAGCAGTACTTC. V usage is TRBV2 and J usage is TRBJ2-7, with D maybe TRBD1 (6 bases). Germline-derived CDR1 and CDR2 are SNHLY and FYNNEI. Trimming took 7 bases from V and 5 from J, leaving 18 bases between them. The CDR3 loop spans 14 amino acids.

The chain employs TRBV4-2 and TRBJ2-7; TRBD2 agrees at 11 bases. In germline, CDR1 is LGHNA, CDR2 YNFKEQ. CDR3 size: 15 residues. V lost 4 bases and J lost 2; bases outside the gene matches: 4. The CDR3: CASSPTSGGAYEQYF. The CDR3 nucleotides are TGTGCCAGCAGCCCAACTAGCGGGGGAGCCTACGAGCAGTACTTC.

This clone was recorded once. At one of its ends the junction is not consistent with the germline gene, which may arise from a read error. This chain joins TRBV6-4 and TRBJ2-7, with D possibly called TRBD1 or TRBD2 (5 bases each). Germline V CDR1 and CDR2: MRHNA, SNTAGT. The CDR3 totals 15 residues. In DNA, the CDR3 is TGTGCCAGCAGCGACTATGGGGGACGGCTCAGGGAGCAGTACTTC. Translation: CASSDYGGRLREQYF.

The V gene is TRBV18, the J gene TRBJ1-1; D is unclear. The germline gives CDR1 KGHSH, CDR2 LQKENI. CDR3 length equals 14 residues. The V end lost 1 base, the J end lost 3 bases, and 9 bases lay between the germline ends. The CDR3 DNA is TGTGCCAGCTCACCACTGGGCCCCCACACTGAAGCTTTCTTT. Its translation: CASSPLGPHTEAFF.

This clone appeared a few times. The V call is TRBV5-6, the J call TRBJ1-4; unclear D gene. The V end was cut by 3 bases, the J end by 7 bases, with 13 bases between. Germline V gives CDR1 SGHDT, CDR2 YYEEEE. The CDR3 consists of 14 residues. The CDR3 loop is CASSSYGWGEKLFF. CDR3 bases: TGTGCCAGCAGCTCTTACGGGTGGGGTGAAAAACTGTTTTTT.

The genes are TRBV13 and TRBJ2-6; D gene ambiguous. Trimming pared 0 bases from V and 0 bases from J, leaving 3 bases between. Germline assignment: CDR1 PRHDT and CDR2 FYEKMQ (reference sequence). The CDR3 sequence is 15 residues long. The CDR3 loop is CASSLGGSGANVLTF. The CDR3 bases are TGTGCCAGCAGCTTAGGGGGCTCTGGGGCCAACGTCCTGACTTTC.

The CDR3 sequence is CASSASGATGKPLHF. CDR3 in DNA: TGTGCCAGCAGCGCATCCGGGGCTACAGGGAAACCCCTCCACTTT. The chain is built from TRBV9 and TRBJ1-6, with D possibly TRBD1 on 6 matching bases. The CDR3 extends over 15 amino acids. The germline gives CDR1 SGDLS, CDR2 YYNGEE. V lost 3 bases and J 12 bases, leaving 19 bases between the germline ends.

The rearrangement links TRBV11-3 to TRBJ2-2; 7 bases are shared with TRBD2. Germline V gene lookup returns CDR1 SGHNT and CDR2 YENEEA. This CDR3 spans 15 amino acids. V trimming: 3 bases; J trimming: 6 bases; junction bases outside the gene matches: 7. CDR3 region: CASSFSEGRAGELFF. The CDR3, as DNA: TGTGCCAGCAGCTTTAGCGAAGGGAGGGCCGGGGAGCTGTTTTTT.